The clone carrying this T cell receptor beta chain was counted a single time. The source of the sample is a study of blood T cell repertoires in COVID-19. Study context: Specimens from acute and convalescent COVID-19 originated in the United States, Italy and Spain. PBMCs, B-cell-depleted T cells, or T cells were the source of the cDNA or gDNA that made up the material.

Generated by immunoSEQ multiplex PCR, the TCRdb table keeps only in-frame clones and is missing some. The table has about 280,000 clones, 88% seen once. Trimming pared 3 bases from V and 2 bases from J, leaving 17 bases between. The germline gives CDR1 SGDLS, CDR2 YYNGEE. The CDR3 sequence is 16 residues long. One Seattle source followed patients from active infection through their disease course. The material sequenced was peripheral blood. The chain recombines TRBV9 with TRBJ1-2; a weak D match, TRBD1 (5 bases). The clonotype originates from a woman in her 30s with COVID-19, enrolled during active disease. The CDR3 DNA follows: TGTGCCAGCAGCGCCTCAGGGCGGGGAGTGAACTATGGCTACACCTTC. Translation gives CASSASGRGVNYGYTF.